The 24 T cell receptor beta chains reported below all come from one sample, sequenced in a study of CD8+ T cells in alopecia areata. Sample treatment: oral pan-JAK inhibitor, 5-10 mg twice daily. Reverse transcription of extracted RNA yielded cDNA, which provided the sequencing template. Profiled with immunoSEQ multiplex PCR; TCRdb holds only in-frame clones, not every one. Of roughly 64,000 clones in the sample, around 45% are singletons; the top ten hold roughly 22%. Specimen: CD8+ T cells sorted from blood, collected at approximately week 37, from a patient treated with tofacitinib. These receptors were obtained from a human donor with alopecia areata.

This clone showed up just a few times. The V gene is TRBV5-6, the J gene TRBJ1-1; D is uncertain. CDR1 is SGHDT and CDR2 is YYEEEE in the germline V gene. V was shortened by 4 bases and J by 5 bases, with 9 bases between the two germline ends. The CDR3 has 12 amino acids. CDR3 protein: CASSLRATEAFF. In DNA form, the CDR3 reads TGTGCCAGCAGCCTTAGGGCGACTGAAGCTTTCTTT.

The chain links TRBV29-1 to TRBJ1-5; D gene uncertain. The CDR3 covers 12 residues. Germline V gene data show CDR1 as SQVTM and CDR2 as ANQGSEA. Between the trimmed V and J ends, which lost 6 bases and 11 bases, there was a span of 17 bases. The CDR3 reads CSVAYVAISQHF. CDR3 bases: TGCAGCGTCGCGTATGTCGCGATTTCCCAGCATTTT.

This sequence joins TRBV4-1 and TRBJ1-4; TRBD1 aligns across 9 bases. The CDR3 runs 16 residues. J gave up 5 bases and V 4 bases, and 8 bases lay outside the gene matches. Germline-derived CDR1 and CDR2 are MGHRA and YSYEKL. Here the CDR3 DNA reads TGCGCCAGCAGCCCCAATACCGGGACAGGGAATGAAAAACTGTTTTTT. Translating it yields CASSPNTGTGNEKLFF.

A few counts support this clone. The CDR3 DNA reads as TGTGCCAGCAGCGCAAGTGCAGGGAATGAAAAACTGTTTTTT. This gives the protein CASSASAGNEKLFF. The rearrangement uses TRBV9 and TRBJ1-4; a weak D match, TRBD1 (5 bases). Germline loops: CDR1 SGDLS, CDR2 YYNGEE. V lost 3 bases to trimming and J lost 5 bases, with 11 bases between them. The CDR3 totals 14 residues.

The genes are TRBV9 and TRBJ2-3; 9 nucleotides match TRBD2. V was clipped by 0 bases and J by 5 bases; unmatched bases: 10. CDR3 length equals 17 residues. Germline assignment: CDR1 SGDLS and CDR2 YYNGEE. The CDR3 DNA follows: TGTGCCAGCAGCGTAGGGATAATAGCGGGAGTTGGAGATACGCAGTATTTT. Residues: CASSVGIIAGVGDTQYF.

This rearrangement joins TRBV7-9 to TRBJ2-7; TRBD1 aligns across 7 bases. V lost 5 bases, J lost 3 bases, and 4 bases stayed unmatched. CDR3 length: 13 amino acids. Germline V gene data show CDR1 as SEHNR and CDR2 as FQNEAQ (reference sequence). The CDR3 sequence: CASSPWTGYEQYF. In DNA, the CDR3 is TGTGCCAGCAGCCCATGGACAGGCTACGAGCAGTACTTC.

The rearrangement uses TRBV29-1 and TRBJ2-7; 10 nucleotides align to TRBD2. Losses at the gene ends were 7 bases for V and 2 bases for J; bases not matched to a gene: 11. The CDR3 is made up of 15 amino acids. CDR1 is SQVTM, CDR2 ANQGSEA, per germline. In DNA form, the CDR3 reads TGCAGCGGCCTGGGGGCTAGCGGGAGACCCTACGAGCAGTACTTC. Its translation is CSGLGASGRPYEQYF.

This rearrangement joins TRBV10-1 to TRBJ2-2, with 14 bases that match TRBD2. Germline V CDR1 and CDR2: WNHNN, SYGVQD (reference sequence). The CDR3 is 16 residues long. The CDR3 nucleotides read TGCACCCCCGGGACTAGCGGGAGACCCCACACCGGGGAGCTGTTTTTT. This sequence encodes CTPGTSGRPHTGELFF.

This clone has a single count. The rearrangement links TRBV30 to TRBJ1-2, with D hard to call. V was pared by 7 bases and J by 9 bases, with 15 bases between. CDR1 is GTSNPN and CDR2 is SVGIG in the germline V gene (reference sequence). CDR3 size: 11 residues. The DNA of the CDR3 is TGTGCCTCTGAAGACGGATGGAGCTACACCTTC. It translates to CASEDGWSYTF.

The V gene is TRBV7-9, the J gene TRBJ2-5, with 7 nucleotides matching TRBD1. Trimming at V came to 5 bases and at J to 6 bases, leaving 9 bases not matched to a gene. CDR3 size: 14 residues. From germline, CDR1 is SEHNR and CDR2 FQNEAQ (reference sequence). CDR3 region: CASSSPGQPQTQYF. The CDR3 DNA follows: TGTGCCAGCAGCAGCCCGGGACAGCCCCAGACCCAGTACTTC. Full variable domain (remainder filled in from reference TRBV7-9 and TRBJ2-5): DTGVSQNPRHKITKRGQNVTFRCDPISEHNRLYWYRQTLGQGPEFLTYFQNEAQLEKSRLLSDRFSAERPKGSFSTLEIQRTEQGDSAMYLCASSSPGQPQTQYFGPGTRLLVL.

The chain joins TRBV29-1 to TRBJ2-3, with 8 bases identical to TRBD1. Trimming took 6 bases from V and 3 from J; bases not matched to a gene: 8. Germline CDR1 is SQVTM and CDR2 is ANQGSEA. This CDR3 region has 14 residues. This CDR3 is CSVPDRGVTDTQYF. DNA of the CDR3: TGCAGCGTGCCCGACAGGGGAGTAACAGATACGCAGTATTTT.

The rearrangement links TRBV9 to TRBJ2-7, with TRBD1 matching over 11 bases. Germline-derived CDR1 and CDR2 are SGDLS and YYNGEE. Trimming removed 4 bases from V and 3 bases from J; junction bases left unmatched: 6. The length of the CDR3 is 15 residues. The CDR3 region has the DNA TGTGCCAGCAGCTATCGGACAGGGGGCAGCTACGAGCAGTACTTC. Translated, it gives CASSYRTGGSYEQYF.

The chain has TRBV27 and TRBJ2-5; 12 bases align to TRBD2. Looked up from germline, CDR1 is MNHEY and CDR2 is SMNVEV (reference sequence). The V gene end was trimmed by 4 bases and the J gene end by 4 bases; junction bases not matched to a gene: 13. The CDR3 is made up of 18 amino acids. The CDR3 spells CASSSLGLAGGLRETQYF. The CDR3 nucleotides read TGTGCCAGCAGTTCCCTCGGGCTAGCGGGAGGGCTCCGAGAGACCCAGTACTTC.

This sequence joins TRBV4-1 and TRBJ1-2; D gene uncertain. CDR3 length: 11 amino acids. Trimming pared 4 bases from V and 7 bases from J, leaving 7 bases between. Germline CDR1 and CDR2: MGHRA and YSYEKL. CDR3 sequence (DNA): TGCGCCAGCAGCCTGGATGGTGGCTACACCTTC. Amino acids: CASSLDGGYTF.

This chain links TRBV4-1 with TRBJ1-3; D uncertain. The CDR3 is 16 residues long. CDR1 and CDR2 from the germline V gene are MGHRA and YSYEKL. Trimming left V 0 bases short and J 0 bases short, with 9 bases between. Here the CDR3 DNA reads TGCGCCAGCAGCCAAGATCGCCCGGACTCTGGAAACACCATATATTTT. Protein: CASSQDRPDSGNTIYF.

The CDR3 coding sequence is TGTGCCAGCAGCCACCAAGCGGGAAGAGAGTACTTC. Protein product: CASSHQAGREYF. The chain is built from TRBV7-9 and TRBJ2-4; the match to TRBD2 covers 7 bases. The V and J ends lost 5 bases and 14 bases, in that order; junction bases with no gene match: 9. Germline V gene sequence: CDR1 SEHNR, CDR2 FQNEAQ (reference sequence). The CDR3 is 12 amino acids.

CDR3 DNA: TGTGCCAGCAGCTTAGGGACCCTGCTTCCCGGGGAGCTGTTTTTT. As protein: CASSLGTLLPGELFF. J is TRBJ2-2 and V is TRBV7-9, with D uncertain. The CDR3 has 15 residues. Trimming cost V 1 base and J 6 bases, with 12 bases left between them. The germline V gene has CDR1 SEHNR and CDR2 FQNEAQ (reference sequence).

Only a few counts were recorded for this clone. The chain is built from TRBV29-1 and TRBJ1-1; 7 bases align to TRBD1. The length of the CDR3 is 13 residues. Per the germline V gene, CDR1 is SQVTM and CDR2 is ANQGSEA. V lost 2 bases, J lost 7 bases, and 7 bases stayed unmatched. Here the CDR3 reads CSVEQRGQYEAFF. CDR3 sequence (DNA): TGCAGCGTTGAACAAAGGGGGCAATATGAAGCTTTCTTT. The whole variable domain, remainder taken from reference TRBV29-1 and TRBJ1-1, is SAVISQKPSRDICQRGTSLTIQCQVDSQVTMMFWYRQQPGQSLTLIATANQGSEATYESGFVIDKFPISRPNLTFSTLTVSNMSPEDSSIYLCSVEQRGQYEAFFGQGTRLTVV.

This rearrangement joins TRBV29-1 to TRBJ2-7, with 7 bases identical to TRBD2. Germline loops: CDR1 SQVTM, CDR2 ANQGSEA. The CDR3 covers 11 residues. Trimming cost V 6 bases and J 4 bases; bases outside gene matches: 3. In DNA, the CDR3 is TGCAGCGTGGGGGGGAATTACGAGCAGTACTTC. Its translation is CSVGGNYEQYF.

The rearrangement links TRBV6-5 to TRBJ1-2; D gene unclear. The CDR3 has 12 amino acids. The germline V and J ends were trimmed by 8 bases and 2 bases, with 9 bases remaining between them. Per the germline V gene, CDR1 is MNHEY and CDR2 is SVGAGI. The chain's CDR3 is CASRPPNYGYTF. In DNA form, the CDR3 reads TGTGCCAGCCGACCGCCCAACTATGGCTACACCTTC.

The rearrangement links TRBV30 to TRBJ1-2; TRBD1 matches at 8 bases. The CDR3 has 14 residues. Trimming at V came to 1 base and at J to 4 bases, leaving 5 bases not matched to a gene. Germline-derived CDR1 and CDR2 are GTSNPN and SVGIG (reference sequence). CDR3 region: CAWSEAGGGYGYTF. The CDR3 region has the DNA TGTGCCTGGAGTGAAGCAGGGGGCGGCTATGGCTACACCTTC. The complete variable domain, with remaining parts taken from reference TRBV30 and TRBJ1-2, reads SQTIHQWPATLVQPVGSPLSLECTVEGTSNPNLYWYRQAAGRGLQLLFYSVGIGQISSEVPQNLSASRPQDRQFILSSKKLLLSDSGFYLCAWSEAGGGYGYTFGSGTRLTVV.

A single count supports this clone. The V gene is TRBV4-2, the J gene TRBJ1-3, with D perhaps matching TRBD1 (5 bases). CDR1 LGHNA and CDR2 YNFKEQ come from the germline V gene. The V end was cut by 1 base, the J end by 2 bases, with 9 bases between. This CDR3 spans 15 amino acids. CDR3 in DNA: TGTGCCAGCAGCCAAGGAGGGGAGGCTGGAAACACCATATATTTT. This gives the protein CASSQGGEAGNTIYF.

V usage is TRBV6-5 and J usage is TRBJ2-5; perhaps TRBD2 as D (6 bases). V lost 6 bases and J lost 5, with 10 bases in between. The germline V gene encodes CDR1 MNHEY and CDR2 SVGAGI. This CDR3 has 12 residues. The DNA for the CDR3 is TGTGCCAGCAGCCCTGGGGGGGAGACCCAGTACTTC. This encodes CASSPGGETQYF.

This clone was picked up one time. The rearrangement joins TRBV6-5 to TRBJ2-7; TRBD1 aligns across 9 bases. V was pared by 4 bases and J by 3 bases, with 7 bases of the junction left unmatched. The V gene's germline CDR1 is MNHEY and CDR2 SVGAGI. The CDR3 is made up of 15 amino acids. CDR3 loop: CASSLDRGGYYEQYF. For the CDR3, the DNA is TGTGCCAGCAGTTTGGACAGGGGAGGTTACTACGAGCAGTACTTC.